The clone carrying this T cell receptor (beta chain) appeared once. CDR1 is LGHNA, CDR2 YSLEER, per germline. The germline V and J ends were trimmed by 0 bases and 2 bases, with 11 bases remaining between them. There are 15 residues in the CDR3. The record originates from a study of T cell changes during pregnancy in multiple sclerosis. The assay was immunoSEQ multiplex PCR, and TCRdb's table has in-frame clones only and misses some. The sample shows 60,000 to 70,000 clones, 90% to 95% of them seen only once. The clonotype comes from a female donor in good health, enrolled as a control in a pregnancy study. The V call is TRBV4-3, the J call TRBJ2-7, with a possible D match to TRBD1 (5 bases). Material: peripheral blood, obtained after pregnancy. The CDR3 DNA reads as TGCGCCAGCAGCCAAGATACAGGCATCGCCTACGAGCAGTACTTC. Translated, it gives CASSQDTGIAYEQYF.